This is a list of T cell receptor beta chains from one sample in a study of CXCR3-negative and CXCR3-positive naive CD8 T cells. TCRdb reprocessed the 5' RACE reads and reports one entry per CDR3 protein, with no DNA. In all, the sample yields some 140,000 distinct CDR3 sequences. The sample consisted of naive CXCR3+ CD8+ T cells from blood. Every receptor here comes from a human donor in good health. Some clones in this sample may be carry-over from other donors' samples. Both conserved end residues are part of each CDR3.

TRBJ2-1,TRBV7-9,CASSPRDRVEQFF
TRBJ2-7,TRBV3-1,CASSQDMETIMDEQYF
TRBJ2-7,TRBV28,CASSTPGQGSYEQYF
TRBJ2-2,TRBV12-3/TRBV12-4,CASSFRGVGELFF
TRBJ2-7,TRBV28,CASSTGVEQYF
TRBJ2-3,TRBV20-1,CSARDQNTDTQYF
TRBJ2-7,TRBV10-2,CASKEGTAAYEQYF
TRBJ2-7,TRBV19,CASSLSANEQYF
TRBJ1-1,TRBV29-1,CSVESTALGTEAFF
TRBJ2-5,TRBV6-1,CASSEATGRQETQYF
TRBJ1-2,TRBV29-1,CSVDDSVANYGYTF
TRBJ2-7,TRBV29-1,CSVVEGTDEQYF
TRBJ1-2,TRBV7-6,CASSSPGNYGYTF
TRBJ2-3,TRBV6-6,CASSYYRVPTDTQYF
TRBJ2-1,TRBV6-5,CASSPEEGIYNEQFF
TRBJ2-2,TRBV7-8,CASTRQGPTGELFF
TRBJ2-4,TRBV20-1,CSAKVNRGRAIQYF
TRBJ2-1,TRBV20-1,CSAPTQGHLNEQFF
TRBJ2-7,TRBV9,CASSTTTDSYEQYF
TRBJ1-1,TRBV29-1,CSNTGGGEAFF
TRBJ2-7,TRBV19,CASSIRDKGTYEQYF
TRBJ1-1,TRBV29-1,CSVYSPGQGLNTEAFF
TRBJ2-2,TRBV7-3,CASSLVDTGELFF
TRBJ2-1,TRBV7-3,CASSSTGLVNEQFF
TRBJ1-1,TRBV9,CASSVPKAGGSTEAFF
TRBJ2-3,TRBV6-6,CASSYWGLVSGSTDTQYF
TRBJ2-7,TRBV12-3/TRBV12-4,CASSSESFRGQDEQYF
TRBJ2-3,TRBV28,CASSLWRGGTDTQYF
TRBJ2-7,TRBV20-1,CSARQRGTYEQYF
TRBJ2-7,TRBV28,CASSSRDRVTYEQYF
TRBJ1-3,TRBV19,CASSISSGGSAGNTIYF
TRBJ2-1,TRBV29-1,CSVVPPSGTYNEQFF
TRBJ2-5,TRBV12-3/TRBV12-4,CASSRTGTGQETQYF
TRBJ2-7,TRBV6-1,CASSMESGGSYEQYF
TRBJ2-7,TRBV7-9,CASSGTHYEQYF
TRBJ2-7,TRBV6-5,CASSTGTALSYEQYF
TRBJ2-1,TRBV6-2/TRBV6-3,CASSYSISGGNYPYNEQFF
TRBJ2-3,TRBV29-1,CSVGTSTDTQYF
TRBJ1-2,TRBV9,CASSVNRNSGNYGYTF
TRBJ2-1,TRBV5-5,CASSYEPYNEQFF
TRBJ1-1,TRBV29-1,CSALTPRGEAFF
TRBJ2-2,TRBV28,CASTSGTNTGELFF
TRBJ2-5,TRBV7-3,CASSLGFGTAQETQYF
TRBJ1-1,TRBV4-3,CASSQERETYTEAFF
TRBJ2-5,TRBV11-2,CASSLVWRSQETQYF
TRBJ2-5,TRBV12-3/TRBV12-4,CASSGPEVWGEKEETQYF
TRBJ2-5,TRBV29-1,CRLATGGTLETQYF
TRBJ2-1,TRBV6-6,CASSPYSGTSSQFF
TRBJ2-5,TRBV12-3/TRBV12-4,CASSPYEETQYF
TRBJ1-1,TRBV6-5,CASTPTGGGRTEAFF
TRBJ2-2,TRBV24-1,CATSEQGASGELFF
TRBJ2-1,TRBV13,CASSSTGTGSNEWQFF
TRBJ1-1,TRBV19,CASSPFQGRGNTEAFF
TRBJ1-2,TRBV13,CASSLAQGYGYTF
TRBJ1-4,TRBV7-9,CASSLARGGVEEKLFF
TRBJ2-2,TRBV27,CARGKAWELFF
TRBJ2-3,TRBV7-6,CASSSIPGTSVPDTQYF
TRBJ2-5,TRBV5-1,CASSSPTSGGPPVGTQYF